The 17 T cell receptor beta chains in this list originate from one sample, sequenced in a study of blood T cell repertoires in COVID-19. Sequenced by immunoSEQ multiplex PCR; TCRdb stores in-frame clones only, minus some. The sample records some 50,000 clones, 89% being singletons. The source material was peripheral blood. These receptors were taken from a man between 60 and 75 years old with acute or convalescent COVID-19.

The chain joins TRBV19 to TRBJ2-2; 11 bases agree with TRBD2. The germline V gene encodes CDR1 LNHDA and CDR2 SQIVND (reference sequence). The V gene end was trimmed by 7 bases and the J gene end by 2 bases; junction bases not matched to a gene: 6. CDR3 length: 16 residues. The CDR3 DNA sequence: TGTGCCAGTACTTTACTAGCGGGGGTTAACACCGGGGAGCTGTTTTTT. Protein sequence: CASTLLAGVNTGELFF.

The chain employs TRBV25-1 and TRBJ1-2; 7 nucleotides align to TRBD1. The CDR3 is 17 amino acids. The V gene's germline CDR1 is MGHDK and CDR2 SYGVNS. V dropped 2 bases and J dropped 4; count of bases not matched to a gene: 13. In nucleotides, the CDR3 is TGTGCCAGCAGTGAAAGAGACAGGGTAGGGAGCGGCTATGGCTACACCTTC. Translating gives CASSERDRVGSGYGYTF.

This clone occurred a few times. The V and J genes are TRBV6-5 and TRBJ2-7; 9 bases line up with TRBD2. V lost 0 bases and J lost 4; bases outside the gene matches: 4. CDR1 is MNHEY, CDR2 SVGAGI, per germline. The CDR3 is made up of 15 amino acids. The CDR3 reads CASSYSVSGGYEQYF. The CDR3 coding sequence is TGTGCCAGCAGTTACTCGGTTAGCGGGGGTTACGAGCAGTACTTC.

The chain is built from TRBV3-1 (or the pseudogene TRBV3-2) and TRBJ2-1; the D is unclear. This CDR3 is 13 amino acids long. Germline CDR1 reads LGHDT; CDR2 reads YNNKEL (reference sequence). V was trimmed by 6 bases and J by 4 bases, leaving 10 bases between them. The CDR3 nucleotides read TGTGCCAGCAGACTTAAATCATACAATGAGCAGTTCTTC. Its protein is CASRLKSYNEQFF.

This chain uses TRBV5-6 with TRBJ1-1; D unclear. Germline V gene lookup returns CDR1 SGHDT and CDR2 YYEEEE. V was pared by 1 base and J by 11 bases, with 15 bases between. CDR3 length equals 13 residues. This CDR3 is CASSLFVTAAAFF. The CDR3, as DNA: TGTGCCAGCAGCTTGTTCGTAACAGCCGCGGCTTTCTTT.

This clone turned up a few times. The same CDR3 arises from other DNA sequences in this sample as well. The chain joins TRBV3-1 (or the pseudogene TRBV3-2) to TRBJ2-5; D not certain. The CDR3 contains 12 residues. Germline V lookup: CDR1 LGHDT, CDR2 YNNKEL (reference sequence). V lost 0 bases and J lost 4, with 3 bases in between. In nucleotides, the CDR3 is TGTGCCAGCAGCCAAGATATAGAGACCCAGTACTTC. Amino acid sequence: CASSQDIETQYF.

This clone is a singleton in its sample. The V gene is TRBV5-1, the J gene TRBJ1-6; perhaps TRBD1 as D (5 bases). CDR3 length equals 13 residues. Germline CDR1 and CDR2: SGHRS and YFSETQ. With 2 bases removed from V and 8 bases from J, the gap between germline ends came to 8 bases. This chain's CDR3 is CASSLAGYSPLHF. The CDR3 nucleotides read TGCGCCAGCAGCTTAGCAGGGTATTCACCCCTCCACTTT.

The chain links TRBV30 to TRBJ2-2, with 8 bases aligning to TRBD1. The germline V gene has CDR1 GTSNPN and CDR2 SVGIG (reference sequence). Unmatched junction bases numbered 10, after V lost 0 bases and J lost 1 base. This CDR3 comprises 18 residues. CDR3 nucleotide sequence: TGTGCCTGGAGTGTACCGCAATTGGACAGGGTGAACACCGGGGAGCTGTTTTTT. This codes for CAWSVPQLDRVNTGELFF. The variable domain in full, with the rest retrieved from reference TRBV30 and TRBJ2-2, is SQTIHQWPATLVQPVGSPLSLECTVEGTSNPNLYWYRQAAGRGLQLLFYSVGIGQISSEVPQNLSASRPQDRQFILSSKKLLLSDSGFYLCAWSVPQLDRVNTGELFFGEGSRLTVL.

DNA of the CDR3: TGTGCCAGCAGCCTCCTGGGGGCACGCACTGAAGCTTTCTTT. It is translated as CASSLLGARTEAFF. The V call is TRBV7-3, the J call TRBJ1-1, with a tentative D call TRBD1 (6 bases). Deletions cut 5 bases from V and 4 bases from J, with 14 bases between. The germline V gene has CDR1 SGHTA and CDR2 FQGTGA. The CDR3 spans 14 residues.

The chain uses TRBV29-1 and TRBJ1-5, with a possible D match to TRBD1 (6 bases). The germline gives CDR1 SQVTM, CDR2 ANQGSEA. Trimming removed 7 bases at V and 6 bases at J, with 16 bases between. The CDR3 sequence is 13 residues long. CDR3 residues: CSASEGVSQPQHF. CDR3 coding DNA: TGCAGCGCCTCCGAGGGGGTTAGTCAGCCCCAGCATTTT.

CDR3 sequence: CASSSGGSSLGYEQYF. CDR3 nucleotide sequence: TGTGCCAGCAGCTCGGGGGGTAGTAGTTTAGGCTACGAGCAGTACTTC. The V gene is TRBV5-4, the J gene TRBJ2-7; 7 bases line up with TRBD2. The CDR3 spans 16 residues. Germline loops: CDR1 SGHNT, CDR2 YYREEE (reference sequence). The trim removed 3 bases at V and 3 bases at J, leaving 12 bases unmatched.

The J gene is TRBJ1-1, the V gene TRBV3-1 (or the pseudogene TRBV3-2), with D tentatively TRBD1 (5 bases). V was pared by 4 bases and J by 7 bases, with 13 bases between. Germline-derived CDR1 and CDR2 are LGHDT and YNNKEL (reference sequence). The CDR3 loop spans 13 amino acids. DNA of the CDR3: TGTGCCAGCAGCCCACCCCATGACAGTGAAGCTTTCTTT. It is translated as CASSPPHDSEAFF.

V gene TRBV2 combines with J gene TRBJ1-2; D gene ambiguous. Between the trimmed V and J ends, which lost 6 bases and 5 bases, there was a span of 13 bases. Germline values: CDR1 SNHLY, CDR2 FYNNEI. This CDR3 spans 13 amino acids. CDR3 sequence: CASRPLGPYGYTF. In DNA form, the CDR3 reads TGTGCCAGCAGACCCCTTGGCCCGTATGGCTACACCTTC.

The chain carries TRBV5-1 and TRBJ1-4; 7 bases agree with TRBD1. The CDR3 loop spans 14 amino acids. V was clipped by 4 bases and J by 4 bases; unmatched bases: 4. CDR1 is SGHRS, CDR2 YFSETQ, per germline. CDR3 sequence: CASSRDSLNEKLFF. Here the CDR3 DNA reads TGCGCCAGCAGCAGGGACAGCCTTAATGAAAAACTGTTTTTT.

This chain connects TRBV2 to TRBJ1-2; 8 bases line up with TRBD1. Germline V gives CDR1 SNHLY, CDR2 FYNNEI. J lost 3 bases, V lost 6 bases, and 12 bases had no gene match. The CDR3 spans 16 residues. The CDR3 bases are TGTGCCAGCAGGGGACTTGGACAGGGAAAGGACTATGGCTACACCTTC. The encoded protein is CASRGLGQGKDYGYTF.

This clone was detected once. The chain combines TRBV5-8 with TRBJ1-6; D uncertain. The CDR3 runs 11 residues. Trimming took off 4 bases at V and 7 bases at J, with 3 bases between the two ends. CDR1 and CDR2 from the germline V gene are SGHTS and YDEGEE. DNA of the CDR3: TGTGCCAGCAGCCAAAATTCACCCCTCCACTTT. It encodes CASSQNSPLHF.

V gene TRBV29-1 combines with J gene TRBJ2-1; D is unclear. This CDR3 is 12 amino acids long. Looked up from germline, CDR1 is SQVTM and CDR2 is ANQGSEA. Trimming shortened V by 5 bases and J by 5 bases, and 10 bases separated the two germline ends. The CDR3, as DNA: TGCAGCGTTAAACAGTTTAACAATGAGCAGTTCTTC. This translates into CSVKQFNNEQFF.